This T cell receptor beta chain came from a study of cytomegalovirus exposure and HLA in healthy donors. Produced via immunoSEQ multiplex PCR; TCRdb's table is partial and in-frame only. The sample holds 200,000 or so clones, more than 65% seen once. While the first cohort had hundreds of subjects, the donors belonged to the separate validation cohort of about 120 subjects. Sequenced input: PBMCs. This receptor was identified in a woman aged 25 to 39 in good health and CMV-seropositive.

CDR3 sequence (DNA): TGTGCCAGCAGTTTAAGAGGGTACAACTCAGTCTCCTACGAGCAGTACTTC. Its translation: CASSLRGYNSVSYEQYF. V and J are TRBV27 and TRBJ2-7; D may be TRBD2 (5 bases). V lost 2 bases and J 0 bases, leaving 17 bases between the germline ends. CDR1 MNHEY and CDR2 SMNVEV come from the germline V gene (reference sequence). This CDR3 region has 17 residues.